This T cell receptor (beta chain) was identified during a study of T cells in Graves' hyperthyroidism and ophthalmopathy. Diagnostic assessment was based on clinical symptoms, serum thyroxine and TRAb, thyroid ultrasound and orbital computed tomography. The CDR3 is 13 residues long. The germline gives CDR1 LNHDA, CDR2 SQIVND (reference sequence). The V and J ends lost 8 bases and 3 bases respectively, with 14 bases between them. Authors of the study amplified TCR beta CDR3 regions from RNA transcripts. HTBI primers were used for first-round RT-PCR of the TCR CDR3. TCRdb fed the multiplex PCR reads into MiXCR, producing one record per CDR3 protein. The sample lists hundreds of thousands of distinct CDR3 sequences, less than 20% occurring once.

V gene TRBV19 combines with J gene TRBJ2-7, with D perhaps matching TRBD1 (6 bases). Sequencing input: blood. The origin of this receptor is a woman aged 18-35 years with Graves' hyperthyroidism that later progressed to Graves' ophthalmopathy. The CDR3 is CASGRRGNYEQYF. In nucleotides, the CDR3 is TGTGCCAGTGGCCGCAGGGGAAACTACGAGCAGTACTTC.